These T cell receptor beta chains were read from a single sample in a study of shared clonotypes between healthy human individuals. Produced via immunoSEQ multiplex PCR; TCRdb's table is partial and in-frame only. The sample has some 2.3 million clones; 85% to 95% are singletons. The specimen was naive CD4+ T cells from PBMCs. Every receptor here comes from a man in his late teens or twenties in good health. Some clones in this sample may be carry-over from other donors' samples. Both conserved end residues are part of each CDR3. The order of the fields is clone size, D gene, V gene, J gene, CDR3 protein. D genes are given only for firm matches. The size field is filled for only some rows; it gives once, few, many or a size class.

.	TRBD1	TRBV28	TRBJ2-1	CASSLYLGQGVYEQFF
.	.	TRBV4-2	TRBJ1-1	CASSQGTVKNTEAFF
.	.	TRBV7-8	TRBJ2-3	CASSPFGGGTDTQYF
.	TRBD1	TRBV4-2	TRBJ1-2	CASSQDGTGRAGGYTF
.	.	TRBV5-1	TRBJ1-4	CASQPGQLPDEKLFF
few	TRBD1	TRBV28	TRBJ1-5	CASTPTGVGNQPQHF
few	.	TRBV28	TRBJ1-1	CAIGGLLGAFF
.	TRBD1	TRBV28	TRBJ1-5	CASQGARSYQPQHF
once	TRBD1	TRBV7-2	TRBJ1-2	CASSLKNRWTGGEYGYTF
.	.	TRBV6-1	TRBJ1-4	CASSGVRTATNEKLFF